The 32 T cell receptor beta chains listed next were all sequenced from one sample in a study of response to subunit inactivated influenza vaccine. Each CDR3 protein gets one entry after TCRdb re-called the RT-PCR reads with MiXCR. The data contain hundreds of thousands of distinct CDR3 sequences, around 25% of them singletons. The sample here was CD4+ T cells sorted from PBMCs, taken 5 days after vaccination. These receptors came from a man between 45 and 60 years old who received an inactivated influenza vaccine.

This clonotype has more than one count but fewer than ten. The chain links TRBV20-1 to TRBJ2-1; 9 positions agree with TRBD2. After removal of 8 bases from V and 0 bases from J, the junction contained 2 bases not matched to a gene. This CDR3 spans 13 amino acids. Germline CDR1 reads DFQATT; CDR2 reads SNEGSKA (reference sequence). The CDR3 region has the DNA TGCAGTCAGCGGGAGGTCTCCTACAATGAGCAGTTCTTC. Translated, it gives CSQREVSYNEQFF.

The chain recombines TRBV12-3 or TRBV12-4 with TRBJ2-3; D is unclear. This CDR3 comprises 14 residues. V lost 5 bases, J lost 2 bases, and 11 bases lay in between. The CDR3 nucleotides are TGTGCCAGCAGTCCCTACAGACCCACAGATACGCAGTATTTT. This codes for CASSPYRPTDTQYF.

This clonotype was detected only a few times. The chain recombines TRBV2 with TRBJ1-6, with D possibly TRBD1 on 5 matching bases. V gave up 2 bases and J gave up 9 bases, with 11 bases separating them. CDR1 is SNHLY, CDR2 FYNNEI, per germline. The CDR3 consists of 14 residues. In DNA, the CDR3 is TGTGCCAGCAGTGAAATGGGAGGGGCTTCACCCCTCCACTTT. Translated: CASSEMGGASPLHF.

This clonotype has a handful of counts. The J gene is TRBJ2-7, the V gene TRBV20-1; D not certain. Trimming took 1 base from V and 2 from J, leaving 6 bases between them. Germline V gene data show CDR1 as DFQATT and CDR2 as SNEGSKA (reference sequence). The CDR3 loop spans 12 amino acids. CDR3 DNA sequence: TGCAGTGCTAGAGGGTCGACCTACGAGCAGTACTTC. This gives the protein CSARGSTYEQYF.

Only a few counts were recorded for this clonotype. The chain links TRBV7-8 to TRBJ2-3; a weak D match, TRBD1 (5 bases). V lost 6 bases and J lost 0, with 10 bases in between. The CDR3 contains 14 residues. Germline assignment: CDR1 SGHVS and CDR2 FQNEAQ. CDR3 region: CASRFRGSTDTQYF. CDR3 bases: TGTGCCAGCAGGTTTAGGGGCAGCACAGATACGCAGTATTTT.

This chain joins TRBV9 and TRBJ2-7; 11 bases are shared with TRBD2. CDR3 length equals 16 residues. V shed 0 bases, J shed 6 bases, and the junction held 8 bases outside the gene matches. The germline CDR1 and CDR2 sequences are SGDLS and YYNGEE. The DNA of the CDR3 is TGTGCCAGCAGCGTAGACCCTAGCGGGAGGCTAAGCGAGCAGTACTTC. Protein: CASSVDPSGRLSEQYF.

This chain uses TRBV5-1 with TRBJ2-1; 8 bases fit TRBD2. The CDR3 spans 14 residues. In germline, CDR1 is SGHRS, CDR2 YFSETQ. Trimming cost V 2 bases and J 9 bases; bases outside gene matches: 7. CDR3 nucleotide sequence: TGCGCCAGCAGCTTTGTAGCGGGGAGTCCTGAGCAGTTCTTC. This codes for CASSFVAGSPEQFF. Full variable domain (remainder filled in from reference TRBV5-1 and TRBJ2-1): KAGVTQTPRYLIKTRGQQVTLSCSPISGHRSVSWYQQTPGQGLQFLFEYFSETQRNKGNFPGRFSGRQFSNSRSEMNVSTLELGDSALYLCASSFVAGSPEQFFGPGTRLTVL.

Only a few counts were recorded for this clonotype. The chain combines TRBV7-2 with TRBJ2-5; TRBD1 agrees at 9 bases. Germline V gives CDR1 SGHTA, CDR2 FQGNSA. V was pared by 5 bases and J by 4 bases, with 5 bases of the junction left unmatched. The CDR3 sequence is 14 residues long. CDR3 sequence reads: CASSQGGQGETQYF. CDR3 nucleotides: TGTGCCAGCAGCCAGGGGGGACAGGGAGAGACCCAGTACTTC.

This clonotype has a handful of counts. The chain links TRBV14 to TRBJ1-1; D uncertain. Trimming took 0 bases from V and 10 from J, leaving 12 bases between them. The CDR3 is made up of 13 amino acids. Germline assignment: CDR1 SGHDN and CDR2 FVKESK. The CDR3 loop reads CASSQDPRAIAFF. CDR3 nucleotide sequence: TGTGCCAGCAGCCAAGATCCACGGGCCATAGCTTTCTTT.

A single count supports this clonotype. This chain links TRBV18 with TRBJ2-1; D unclear. The CDR3 loop spans 15 amino acids. Trimming shortened V by 5 bases and J by 4 bases, and 15 bases separated the two germline ends. In germline, CDR1 is KGHSH, CDR2 LQKENI. DNA of the CDR3: TGTGCCAGCTCAGCAGGACGTTATAAGTACAATGAGCAGTTCTTC. Amino acids: CASSAGRYKYNEQFF.

This clonotype appeared once. The chain carries TRBV28 and TRBJ2-5; 7 bases map to TRBD2. This CDR3 spans 15 amino acids. Losses at the gene ends were 4 bases for V and 3 bases for J; bases not matched to a gene: 8. Germline CDR1 reads MDHEN; CDR2 reads SYDVKM. The CDR3 bases are TGTGCCAGCAGTTCGGCGGGCGGGGGAGAAGAGACCCAGTACTTC. Translation: CASSSAGGGEETQYF.

In this sample, this clonotype turned up a few times. The V call is TRBV20-1, the J call TRBJ1-2, with D maybe TRBD1 (6 bases). The germline V and J ends were trimmed by 0 bases and 9 bases, with 17 bases remaining between them. The germline V gene encodes CDR1 DFQATT and CDR2 SNEGSKA (reference sequence). The CDR3 sequence is 14 residues long. The CDR3 sequence is CSARDVRGSESYTF. CDR3 coding DNA: TGCAGTGCTAGAGATGTGAGGGGGTCAGAGAGCTACACCTTC.

The rearrangement joins TRBV24-1 to TRBJ2-1; the match to TRBD2 covers 13 bases. With V trimmed by 4 bases and J by 7 bases, 6 bases remained unmatched. The CDR3 sequence is 16 residues long. The germline V gene encodes CDR1 KGHDR and CDR2 SFDVKD. This CDR3 is CATSDSGLAGLNEQFF. In DNA, the CDR3 is TGTGCCACCAGTGACTCGGGACTAGCGGGATTAAATGAGCAGTTCTTC.

This clonotype was detected a few times. This rearrangement joins TRBV12-3 or TRBV12-4 to TRBJ2-1, with D unresolved. V dropped 3 bases and J dropped 4 bases, with 4 bases sitting between them. The CDR3 contains 12 residues. The CDR3 here is CASSFYYNEQFF. The CDR3, as DNA: TGTGCCAGCAGTTTCTATTACAATGAGCAGTTCTTC.

This clonotype has a handful of counts. V and J are TRBV7-9 and TRBJ2-7, with 10 positions matching TRBD2. The CDR3 is made up of 15 amino acids. The V and J ends lost 2 bases and 5 bases, in that order; junction bases with no gene match: 6. Germline V gives CDR1 SEHNR, CDR2 FQNEAQ (reference sequence). The CDR3 is CASSLYPSGRNEQYF. Here the CDR3 DNA reads TGTGCCAGCAGCTTATACCCTAGCGGGAGAAACGAGCAGTACTTC.

The chain combines TRBV29-1 with TRBJ2-5, with TRBD2 as a possible D gene (6 bases). This CDR3 comprises 13 residues. Trimming cost V 5 bases and J 5 bases, with 15 bases left between them. In germline, CDR1 is SQVTM, CDR2 ANQGSEA. CDR3 DNA: TGCAGCGTTCTTGGCGGGAACCGGGAGACCCAGTACTTC. This translates into CSVLGGNRETQYF.

The gene calls are TRBV10-3 and TRBJ2-3; a possible D gene is TRBD2 (6 bases). This CDR3 is 16 amino acids long. Germline V gene data show CDR1 as ENHRY and CDR2 as SYGVKD. Trimming pared 3 bases from V and 5 bases from J, leaving 18 bases between. The CDR3 coding sequence is TGTGCCATCAGTGACCGCGGGGCCCCCAATGGAGATACGCAGTATTTT. Translating gives CAISDRGAPNGDTQYF.

The chain couples TRBV6-5 to TRBJ2-1; 9 bases are a match to TRBD2. CDR1 and CDR2 (germline): MNHEY, SVGAGI. The CDR3 totals 14 residues. The ends lost 2 bases at V and 13 bases at J; junction bases unmatched: 9. CDR3 residues: CASSYEPGRGGQFF. CDR3 nucleotide sequence: TGTGCCAGCAGTTACGAGCCTGGGCGGGGGGGACAGTTCTTC.

This clonotype turned up a few times. V usage is TRBV10-3 and J usage is TRBJ2-7; TRBD2 aligns across 13 bases. J lost 0 bases, V lost 4 bases, and 9 bases had no gene match. The length of the CDR3 is 18 residues. The germline gives CDR1 ENHRY, CDR2 SYGVKD. The CDR3 DNA reads as TGTGCCATCAGTGGAATGACTAGCGGGAGGCAAAGCTCCTACGAGCAGTACTTC. It is translated as CAISGMTSGRQSSYEQYF.

This clonotype was found many times. This chain connects TRBV3-1 to TRBJ2-5; no reliable D call. The V end was cut by 1 base, the J end by 5 bases, with 2 bases between. Germline V gene data show CDR1 as LGHDT and CDR2 as YNNKEL (reference sequence). CDR3 size: 11 residues. CDR3 nucleotides: TGTGCCAGCAGCCAAGTCGAGACCCAGTACTTC. Encoded protein: CASSQVETQYF.

This clonotype occurred a few times. This chain uses TRBV29-1 with TRBJ2-7, with D possibly matching TRBD1 (6 bases). The V gene's germline CDR1 is SQVTM and CDR2 ANQGSEA. The ends were cut back, 6 bases at V and 3 bases at J, with 15 bases in the middle. The CDR3 loop spans 13 amino acids. The CDR3 DNA sequence: TGCAGCGTCTCAATGGGGGCCGGCTACGAGCAGTACTTC. Amino acid sequence: CSVSMGAGYEQYF.

This clonotype was seen a few times. The rearrangement uses TRBV5-4 and TRBJ2-7, with TRBD2 identical over 11 bases. The CDR3 sequence is 16 residues long. Germline-derived CDR1 and CDR2 are SGHNT and YYREEE (reference sequence). V was pared by 0 bases and J by 5 bases, with 7 bases of the junction left unmatched. The CDR3 sequence: CASSLGGSGRVHEQYF. The CDR3 DNA sequence: TGTGCCAGCAGCTTGGGGGGTAGCGGGAGGGTCCACGAGCAGTACTTC.

The chain couples TRBV5-1 to TRBJ2-5; D is tentatively TRBD1 or TRBD2 (7 bases each). Germline values: CDR1 SGHRS, CDR2 YFSETQ. CDR3 size: 14 residues. Trimming cost V 4 bases and J 1 base, with 11 bases left between them. For the CDR3, the DNA is TGCGCCAGCAGCCAGGGGGGGGTCCAAGAGACCCAGTACTTC. As protein: CASSQGGVQETQYF.

This clonotype was found a few times. The gene calls are TRBV12-3 or TRBV12-4 and TRBJ2-5; 9 bases are a match to TRBD2. The trim removed 2 bases at V and 3 bases at J, leaving 4 bases unmatched. CDR3 length equals 15 residues. The CDR3 protein is CASSLPSGRKETQYF. The CDR3 bases are TGTGCCAGCAGTTTACCCAGCGGGAGGAAAGAGACCCAGTACTTC.

This clonotype was picked up a small number of times. The gene calls are TRBV11-2 and TRBJ2-1; D may be TRBD1 (7 bases). Germline loops: CDR1 SGHAT, CDR2 FQNNGV. This CDR3 region has 17 residues. Trimming stripped 4 bases from V and 6 bases from J, with 22 bases between. CDR3 nucleotides: TGTGCCAGCAGCTCCAGGGGGAGGATCCTCCCTGGCAATGAGCAGTTCTTC. Translation gives CASSSRGRILPGNEQFF.

This rearrangement joins TRBV5-1 to TRBJ1-1; tentatively, D is TRBD1 (5 bases). Trimming removed 4 bases at V and 1 base at J, with 14 bases between. Germline values: CDR1 SGHRS, CDR2 YFSETQ. This CDR3 comprises 15 residues. The CDR3 DNA reads TGCGCCAGCAGCAAAGAACCGGGGACGAACACTGAAGCTTTCTTT. The encoded protein is CASSKEPGTNTEAFF.

The chain is built from TRBV2 and TRBJ1-4; the D gene is possibly TRBD1 (5 bases). CDR3 length equals 14 residues. Looked up from germline, CDR1 is SNHLY and CDR2 is FYNNEI. V lost 3 bases and J 8 bases, leaving 13 bases between the germline ends. The CDR3 region has the DNA TGTGCCAGCAGTGACAGGGTATCGAGAGAAAAACTGTTTTTT. This translates into CASSDRVSREKLFF. Complete variable domain (other parts from reference TRBV2 and TRBJ1-4): EPEVTQTPSHQVTQMGQEVILRCVPISNHLYFYWYRQILGQKVEFLVSFYNNEISEKSEIFDDQFSVERPDGSNFTLKIRSTKLEDSAMYFCASSDRVSREKLFFGSGTQLSVL.

The V and J genes are TRBV12-3 or TRBV12-4 and TRBJ1-1; 7 nucleotides align to TRBD1. CDR3 size: 12 residues. With 10 bases clipped from V and 3 bases from J, the junction kept 5 bases outside the gene matches. The CDR3: CATTTGYTEAFF. CDR3 coding DNA: TGTGCCACCACGACAGGGTACACTGAAGCTTTCTTT.

The rearrangement joins TRBV20-1 to TRBJ1-5, with D hard to call. The V gene's germline CDR1 is DFQATT and CDR2 SNEGSKA (reference sequence). V gave up 3 bases and J gave up 0 bases, with 9 bases separating them. CDR3 length: 14 residues. The CDR3 region is CSASSDYSNQPQHF. The CDR3 DNA reads as TGCAGTGCTAGTTCAGATTATAGCAATCAGCCCCAGCATTTT.

The rearrangement uses TRBV11-2 and TRBJ1-1, with TRBD1 matching over 7 bases. The V segment lost 10 bases and the J segment 7 bases; nucleotides outside the gene matches: 15. Germline assignment: CDR1 SGHAT and CDR2 FQNNGV. The CDR3 covers 14 residues. This chain's CDR3 is CATSSLGGAGEAFF. The CDR3 DNA follows: TGTGCCACCTCAAGCCTAGGGGGCGCGGGTGAAGCTTTCTTT.

This clonotype was counted only a few times. The rearrangement joins TRBV5-1 to TRBJ1-1; possible D gene TRBD1, 5 bases. The CDR3 is 14 residues long. V lost 7 bases and J 1 base, leaving 14 bases between the germline ends. Germline V gene lookup returns CDR1 SGHRS and CDR2 YFSETQ. The CDR3 loop is CASAGGASNTEAFF. Written as DNA, the CDR3 is TGCGCCAGCGCGGGAGGGGCCTCGAACACTGAAGCTTTCTTT.

In its sample, this clonotype was seen a few times. The chain employs TRBV24-1 and TRBJ1-2, with no clear D. Looked up from germline, CDR1 is KGHDR and CDR2 is SFDVKD. This CDR3 spans 13 amino acids. Trimming left V 5 bases short and J 4 bases short, with 10 bases between. DNA for the CDR3: TGTGCCACCAGTGTGGGAATTGGCTATGGCTACACCTTC. This encodes CATSVGIGYGYTF.